These 8 T cell receptor beta chains share one sample of origin, sequenced in a study of blood T cell repertoires in COVID-19. TCRdb's copy holds only in-frame clones and misses some; the assay was immunoSEQ multiplex PCR. Among a few hundred thousand clones, approximately 90% were seen once, and the ten largest hold 4%. Material: peripheral blood. The origin of the receptors is a woman aged 45 to 65 with active or convalescent COVID-19.

The genes are TRBV7-3 and TRBJ2-4, with TRBD2 as a possible D gene (6 bases). The CDR3 extends over 14 amino acids. The ends were cut back, 2 bases at V and 4 bases at J, with 9 bases in the middle. The germline V gene encodes CDR1 SGHTA and CDR2 FQGTGA. CDR3 region: CASSLGGTKNIQYF. In DNA form, the CDR3 reads TGTGCCAGCAGCTTAGGCGGGACTAAAAACATTCAGTACTTC. The full variable domain, with the rest looked up from reference TRBV7-3 and TRBJ2-4, is GAGVSQTPSNKVTEKGKYVELRCDPISGHTALYWYRQSLGQGPEFLIYFQGTGAADDSGLPNDRFFAVRPEGSVSTLKIQRTERGDSAVYLCASSLGGTKNIQYFGAGTRLSVL.

The CDR3 region is CASRLREVYTGELFF. DNA for the CDR3: TGTGCCAGCAGACTTAGAGAGGTATACACCGGGGAGCTGTTTTTT. The V gene is TRBV3-1 (or the pseudogene TRBV3-2), the J gene TRBJ2-2; unclear D gene. Trimming took 6 bases from V and 3 from J, leaving 14 bases between them. Germline V gene lookup returns CDR1 LGHDT and CDR2 YNNKEL (reference sequence). The CDR3 contains 15 residues.

This clone was recorded once. The chain links TRBV6-1 to TRBJ2-3; possible D gene TRBD1, 6 bases. There are 16 residues in the CDR3. From germline, CDR1 is MNHNS and CDR2 SASEGT. Trimming removed 4 bases at V and 1 base at J, with 15 bases between. CDR3 nucleotides: TGTGCCAGCAGTGTAACAGGGAATCTCGGCACAGATACGCAGTATTTT. It encodes CASSVTGNLGTDTQYF.

This chain connects TRBV19 to TRBJ2-1; D may be TRBD1 (5 bases). Per the germline V gene, CDR1 is LNHDA and CDR2 is SQIVND (reference sequence). V lost 7 bases, J lost 4 bases, and 29 bases lay in between. The CDR3 consists of 19 residues. The CDR3 region has the DNA TGTGCCAGTAACTCCGCCGTCGACAGCCCCTTTAATTTGTACAATGAGCAGTTCTTC. Translating gives CASNSAVDSPFNLYNEQFF.

The V and J genes are TRBV9 and TRBJ1-5; TRBD1 aligns across 8 bases. V trimming: 5 bases; J trimming: 8 bases; junction bases outside the gene matches: 9. This CDR3 comprises 14 residues. Germline V gene lookup returns CDR1 SGDLS and CDR2 YYNGEE. CDR3 DNA sequence: TGTGCCAGCAGTAGGACAGGGCCGGGGGAGCCCCAGCATTTT. Its protein is CASSRTGPGEPQHF.

This clone was found once. The chain is built from TRBV12-3 or TRBV12-4 and TRBJ1-4; D is unclear. Trimming took off 4 bases at V and 5 bases at J, with 5 bases between the two ends. The CDR3 runs to 12 residues. The CDR3 sequence is CASSSVNEKLFF. DNA for the CDR3: TGTGCCAGCAGTTCCGTGAATGAAAAACTGTTTTTT.

This rearrangement joins TRBV12-3 or TRBV12-4 to TRBJ2-7, with D perhaps matching TRBD1 (5 bases). This CDR3 contains 13 residues. With 5 bases removed from V and 5 bases from J, the gap between germline ends came to 13 bases. CDR3 in DNA: TGTGCCAGCAGTCTAACCAGGGCCCACGAGCAGTACTTC. Translating gives CASSLTRAHEQYF.

The chain combines TRBV19 with TRBJ2-1, with D possibly being TRBD2 (5 bases). This CDR3 spans 17 amino acids. Trimming stripped 6 bases from V and 5 bases from J, with 23 bases between. Per the germline V gene, CDR1 is LNHDA and CDR2 is SQIVND (reference sequence). The CDR3 sequence: CASRGLDRSPGNNEQFF. The CDR3 nucleotides are TGTGCCAGTAGAGGGCTGGACCGCTCGCCGGGGAACAATGAGCAGTTCTTC.